The 20 T cell receptor beta chains reported below all come from one sample, sequenced in a study of blood T cells in healthy people across ages. The second PCR ran about 6 to 11 cycles with a sample-barcoded 5' primer and J-beta primers. Using its own MiXCR run on the 5' RACE reads, TCRdb lists one record per CDR3 protein. The sample contains around 1.5 million distinct CDR3 sequences, roughly 40% of which appear only once. Sequenced: blood. Receptors originate from a woman aged 18-29 years in good health.

The chain employs TRBV20-1 and TRBJ1-2; D is undetermined. V gave up 4 bases and J gave up 0 bases, with 6 bases separating them. This CDR3 comprises 12 residues. Germline lookup yields CDR1 DFQATT and CDR2 SNEGSKA (reference sequence). CDR3 sequence reads: CSATEANYGYTF. The CDR3 nucleotides are TGCAGTGCTACAGAGGCTAACTATGGCTACACCTTC.

The chain combines TRBV21-1 with TRBJ1-2. TRBV21-1 is described as a pseudogene. This CDR3 spans 15 amino acids. The CDR3 spells CASSKVGPGPYGYTF. The CDR3 DNA reads TGTGCCAGCAGCAAAGTGGGTCCAGGTCCGTATGGCTACACCTTC.

This chain uses TRBV4-1 with TRBJ2-1; 8 bases line up with TRBD2. The CDR3 contains 17 residues. In germline, CDR1 is MGHRA, CDR2 YSYEKL. Germline trimming cut 2 bases from V and 3 bases from J; bases unmatched to any gene: 9. In nucleotides, the CDR3 is TGCGCCAGCAGCCAATCCGCCCAGCGGGGGAACTACAATGAGCAGTTCTTC. Translating it yields CASSQSAQRGNYNEQFF.

This clonotype showed up just a few times. V is TRBV25-1 and J is TRBJ1-2; the D gene is possibly TRBD1 (6 bases). CDR1 is MGHDK, CDR2 SYGVNS, per germline. This CDR3 has 17 residues. Trimming took 5 bases from V and 3 from J, leaving 22 bases between them. CDR3 nucleotides: TGTGCCAGCAGTCACCAGTCAGGGGTCGGGGGGGACTATGGCTACACCTTC. It specifies CASSHQSGVGGDYGYTF.

V is TRBV5-1 and J is TRBJ2-7; TRBD1 matches at 8 bases. CDR1 SGHRS and CDR2 YFSETQ come from the germline V gene. The CDR3 consists of 14 residues. The V gene end was trimmed by 5 bases and the J gene end by 2 bases; junction bases not matched to a gene: 6. CDR3 in DNA: TGCGCCAGCAGGGTGACAGGGGACGCCTACGAGCAGTACTTC. Its protein product is CASRVTGDAYEQYF.

The V call is TRBV7-8, the J call TRBJ2-5; D might be TRBD1 (6 bases). The better agreement between TRBJ2-7 and the DNA end casts doubt on the J call. The CDR3 covers 13 residues. Germline CDR1 SGHVS, CDR2 FQNEAQ. The CDR3 protein is CASSSDRGSEQYF. The CDR3 coding sequence is TGTGCCAGCAGCTCGGACAGAGGTTCCGAGCAGTACTTC.

The chain combines TRBV20-1 with TRBJ1-1, with 8 positions matching TRBD1. This CDR3 contains 14 residues. Germline V CDR1 and CDR2: DFQATT, SNEGSKA (reference sequence). The V and J ends lost 5 bases and 3 bases, in that order; junction bases with no gene match: 8. The CDR3 loop reads CSALAGGSDTEAFF. Written as DNA, the CDR3 is TGCAGTGCTCTAGCAGGGGGCTCGGACACTGAAGCTTTCTTT.

The rearrangement links TRBV30 to TRBJ2-5; 7 bases are a match to TRBD2. From germline, CDR1 is GTSNPN and CDR2 SVGIG (reference sequence). This CDR3 spans 14 amino acids. V gave up 3 bases and J gave up 11 bases; unmatched junction bases: 15. The CDR3 here is CAWSIDAGALEQYF. The DNA of the CDR3 is TGTGCCTGGAGCATTGACGCGGGAGCCTTGGAGCAGTACTTC.

The V and J genes are TRBV6-2 or TRBV6-3 and TRBJ2-1; D remains unclear. V gave up 0 bases and J gave up 8 bases, with 20 bases separating them. Germline CDR1 reads MNHEY; CDR2 reads SVGEGT. The CDR3 loop spans 17 amino acids. CDR3 amino acids: CASSYSGSIEVTDEQFF. In DNA form, the CDR3 reads TGTGCCAGCAGTTACTCGGGTTCGATTGAGGTGACGGATGAGCAGTTCTTC.

There are a few counts of this clonotype. V and J are TRBV20-1 and TRBJ1-4; possible D gene TRBD1, 5 bases. The CDR3 contains 13 residues. Per germline, CDR1 DFQATT and CDR2 SNEGSKA (reference sequence). Trimming stripped 4 bases from V and 0 bases from J, with 6 bases between. The CDR3 DNA reads as TGCAGTGCTACGACAGCAACTAATGAAAAACTGTTTTTT. This sequence encodes CSATTATNEKLFF.

V usage is TRBV20-1 and J usage is TRBJ1-1, with D maybe TRBD1 (5 bases). This CDR3 comprises 14 residues. Germline CDR1 and CDR2: DFQATT and SNEGSKA (reference sequence). Trimming removed 0 bases at V and 5 bases at J, with 13 bases between. The CDR3 DNA reads TGCAGTGCTAGAGATGCGAAAGACAGTACTGAAGCTTTCTTT. It yields the protein CSARDAKDSTEAFF.

The chain has TRBV3-1 and TRBJ1-2; 7 bases line up with TRBD1. Germline V gene sequence: CDR1 LGHDT, CDR2 YNNKEL (reference sequence). V gave up 2 bases and J gave up 5 bases; unmatched junction bases: 5. CDR3 length equals 14 residues. CDR3 loop: CASSQPTRGYGYTF. DNA for the CDR3: TGTGCCAGCAGCCAACCAACCAGGGGGTATGGCTACACCTTC.

The chain joins TRBV27 to TRBJ2-7; 11 nucleotides agree with TRBD2. J lost 7 bases, V lost 5 bases, and 13 bases had no gene match. Germline V gene lookup returns CDR1 MNHEY and CDR2 SMNVEV (reference sequence). The CDR3 contains 16 residues. CDR3 DNA sequence: TGTGCCAGCAGTGTTAGCGGGGGGGCACTTTTGTCGGAGCAGTACTTC. Its translation: CASSVSGGALLSEQYF.

This clonotype has more than one count but fewer than ten. This chain links TRBV5-1 with TRBJ2-1; 12 bases are a match to TRBD2. The CDR3 runs to 16 residues. The V gene end was trimmed by 0 bases and the J gene end by 7 bases; junction bases not matched to a gene: 5. The germline CDR1 and CDR2 sequences are SGHRS and YFSETQ. CDR3 amino acids: CASSLGGTSGFNEQFF. For the CDR3, the DNA is TGCGCCAGCAGCTTGGGAGGGACTAGCGGGTTTAATGAGCAGTTCTTC. The complete variable domain, with remaining parts taken from reference TRBV5-1 and TRBJ2-1, reads KAGVTQTPRYLIKTRGQQVTLSCSPISGHRSVSWYQQTPGQGLQFLFEYFSETQRNKGNFPGRFSGRQFSNSRSEMNVSTLELGDSALYLCASSLGGTSGFNEQFFGPGTRLTVL.

The chain joins TRBV29-1 to TRBJ2-1; a possible D gene is TRBD2 (7 bases). The germline V gene has CDR1 SQVTM and CDR2 ANQGSEA. The length of the CDR3 is 11 residues. V was shortened by 4 bases and J by 14 bases, with 15 bases between the two germline ends. The CDR3 protein is CSVVVGGQEFF. The CDR3 nucleotides are TGCAGCGTTGTAGTCGGGGGGCAAGAGTTCTTC.

This clonotype was seen only a few times. This chain joins TRBV7-9 and TRBJ2-7; TRBD1 matches 8 bases. In germline, CDR1 is SEHNR, CDR2 FQNEAQ (reference sequence). The trim removed 5 bases at V and 5 bases at J, leaving 8 bases unmatched. The CDR3 has 14 amino acids. The CDR3 loop reads CASSHRQGRNEQYF. The CDR3, as DNA: TGTGCCAGCAGCCACCGACAGGGGAGAAACGAGCAGTACTTC.

In its sample, this clonotype was seen a few times. The V call is TRBV12-3 or TRBV12-4, the J call TRBJ2-5; no reliable D call. With 6 bases removed from V and 11 bases from J, the gap between germline ends came to 13 bases. The CDR3 is made up of 11 amino acids. CDR3 in DNA: TGTGCCAGCAGGGCCCTAGATGAGCAGTACTTC. It yields the protein CASRALDEQYF.

The chain links TRBV4-1 to TRBJ2-7; D unclear. The V end lost 0 bases, the J end lost 5 bases, and 8 bases lay between the germline ends. The CDR3 loop spans 13 amino acids. Germline CDR1 is MGHRA and CDR2 is YSYEKL. The CDR3 here is CASSQEWSNEQYF. In DNA, the CDR3 is TGCGCCAGCAGCCAAGAGTGGAGCAACGAGCAGTACTTC.

This clonotype was counted a single time. The genes are TRBV7-2 and TRBJ2-5; D uncertain. The length of the CDR3 is 14 residues. Germline assignment: CDR1 SGHTA and CDR2 FQGNSA. Deletions cut 1 base from V and 3 bases from J, with 9 bases between. The CDR3 DNA reads TGTGCCAGCAGCTTAGTGGGCTTGAAAGAGACCCAGTACTTC. Encoded protein: CASSLVGLKETQYF.

A few counts support this clonotype. The rearrangement joins TRBV3-1 to TRBJ1-1, with a weak D call TRBD1 (6 bases). The CDR3 runs to 15 residues. The V end lost 3 bases, the J end lost 5 bases, and 16 bases lay between the germline ends. Germline V CDR1 and CDR2: LGHDT, YNNKEL (reference sequence). The CDR3 region is CASSHLGGLKTEAFF. CDR3 nucleotide sequence: TGTGCCAGCAGCCACCTTGGGGGGCTAAAGACTGAAGCTTTCTTT.